The next 26 T cell receptor beta chains were all read from a single sample in a study of cytomegalovirus exposure and HLA in healthy donors. In the PCR, 60 Vbeta and 13 Jbeta primers were used. Sequencing used immunoSEQ multiplex PCR; TCRdb keeps in-frame clones, though not all of them. The data contain about 160,000 clones, 70% to 90% of them singletons. Input material: PBMCs. The receptors shown here come from a woman between 25 and 40 years old in good health and CMV-seronegative.

The rearrangement joins TRBV13 to TRBJ1-5; perhaps TRBD1 as D (6 bases). The length of the CDR3 is 18 residues. CDR1 is PRHDT, CDR2 FYEKMQ, per germline (reference sequence). The ends were cut back, 0 bases at V and 1 base at J, with 16 bases in the middle. The CDR3 loop reads CASSLGGGARRSNQPQHF. CDR3 DNA sequence: TGTGCCAGCAGCTTAGGCGGGGGGGCTCGGAGGAGCAATCAGCCCCAGCATTTT.

The V and J genes are TRBV29-1 and TRBJ2-1; TRBD1 matches 8 bases. This CDR3 is built from 14 residues. V trimming: 4 bases; J trimming: 5 bases; junction bases outside the gene matches: 7. The germline V gene has CDR1 SQVTM and CDR2 ANQGSEA. CDR3 nucleotides: TGCAGCGTTGGGAAGGACAGGGAGGACAATGAGCAGTTCTTC. Protein sequence: CSVGKDREDNEQFF.

The J gene is TRBJ1-2, the V gene TRBV27; tentatively, D is TRBD1 (5 bases). The CDR3 is 14 amino acids. V lost 0 bases to trimming and J lost 5 bases, with 10 bases between them. Germline CDR1 and CDR2: MNHEY and SMNVEV (reference sequence). The CDR3 is CASSLSGGFYGYTF. The CDR3 region has the DNA TGTGCCAGCAGTTTATCGGGGGGATTTTATGGCTACACCTTC.

This rearrangement joins TRBV6-7 to TRBJ1-5; 7 bases match TRBD1. TRBV6-7 is an ORF, and what it does is uncertain. The CDR3 contains 16 residues. The ends lost 2 bases at V and 4 bases at J; junction bases unmatched: 8. This CDR3 is CASSYRPDRPNQPQHF. CDR3 in DNA: TGTGCCAGCAGTTACCGCCCGGACAGGCCGAATCAGCCCCAGCATTTT.

V and J are TRBV6-1 and TRBJ1-2; 7 nucleotides agree with TRBD1. This CDR3 spans 14 amino acids. V lost 6 bases and J lost 0; bases outside the gene matches: 4. Looked up from germline, CDR1 is MNHNS and CDR2 is SASEGT. The CDR3 here is CASRDRFPNYGYTF. The CDR3 bases are TGTGCCAGCAGGGACAGGTTCCCTAACTATGGCTACACCTTC.

Notes on this clone: Other DNA sequences in the same sample also yield this CDR3. CDR3 residues: CASSGQLNTEAFF. As DNA, the CDR3 is TGCGCCAGCTCGGGACAGCTGAACACTGAAGCTTTCTTT. V is TRBV10-1 and J is TRBJ1-1; TRBD1 matches at 7 bases. There are 13 residues in the CDR3. After removal of 8 bases from V and 0 bases from J, the junction contained 3 bases not matched to a gene. Germline V gene sequence: CDR1 WNHNN, CDR2 SYGVQD (reference sequence).

This clone has just one count. This rearrangement joins TRBV2 to TRBJ1-5, with TRBD1 matching over 10 bases. Trimming at V came to 7 bases and at J to 4 bases, leaving 7 bases not matched to a gene. Germline lookup yields CDR1 SNHLY and CDR2 FYNNEI. The CDR3 covers 15 residues. CDR3 sequence reads: CASTRQGARNQPQHF. CDR3 DNA sequence: TGTGCCAGCACCAGACAGGGGGCGAGGAATCAGCCCCAGCATTTT.

The CDR3: CASSPELTEAFF. The CDR3 region has the DNA TGTGCCAGCTCACCAGAGTTAACTGAAGCTTTCTTT. The gene calls are TRBV18 and TRBJ1-1; D gene ambiguous. In germline, CDR1 is KGHSH, CDR2 LQKENI. The V and J ends lost 2 bases and 5 bases respectively, with 6 bases between them. There are 12 residues in the CDR3.

The genes are TRBV5-1 and TRBJ2-7; D is perhaps TRBD2 (6 bases). The germline CDR1 and CDR2 sequences are SGHRS and YFSETQ. This CDR3 contains 14 residues. V shed 5 bases and J shed 4 bases, with 16 bases lying between them. This CDR3 reads CASRYRDGLYEQYF. CDR3 coding DNA: TGCGCCAGCAGATACCGGGACGGACTATACGAGCAGTACTTC.

This chain joins TRBV19 and TRBJ1-2; D gene uncertain. This CDR3 is built from 14 residues. Trimming cost V 7 bases and J 4 bases, with 16 bases left between them. Germline V gene sequence: CDR1 LNHDA, CDR2 SQIVND (reference sequence). CDR3: CASTALPTTYGYTF. DNA of the CDR3: TGTGCCAGTACCGCCCTTCCGACTACCTATGGCTACACCTTC.

The chain carries TRBV11-2 and TRBJ2-1; the match to TRBD1 covers 11 bases. The CDR3 consists of 14 residues. The junction had 6 bases not matched to a gene; V was cut back by 5 bases and J by 9 bases. CDR1 is SGHAT, CDR2 FQNNGV, per germline. CDR3 DNA: TGTGCCAGCAGCGGGACAGGGGGGTTCAGTGAGCAGTTCTTC. Its protein product is CASSGTGGFSEQFF. Combining the CDR3 with reference TRBV11-2 and TRBJ2-1 gives the whole variable domain EAGVAQSPRYKIIEKRQSVAFWCNPISGHATLYWYQQILGQGPKLLIQFQNNGVVDDSQLPKDRFSAERLKGVDSTLKIQPAKLEDSAVYLCASSGTGGFSEQFFGPGTRLTVL.

V is TRBV10-3 and J is TRBJ1-4; TRBD1 is a possible D gene (5 bases). This CDR3 has 16 amino acids. In germline, CDR1 is ENHRY, CDR2 SYGVKD. Trimming pared 0 bases from V and 1 base from J, leaving 9 bases between. The CDR3 sequence is CAISESGGLTNEKLFF. The CDR3 coding sequence is TGTGCCATCAGTGAGTCCGGGGGACTAACTAATGAAAAACTGTTTTTT.

CDR3 coding DNA: TGTGCCAGCAGTGACCGGGGAATCTATGGCTACACCTTC. Protein: CASSDRGIYGYTF. This rearrangement joins TRBV6-5 to TRBJ1-2; the D is unclear. Germline CDR1 is MNHEY and CDR2 is SVGAGI. CDR3 length: 13 amino acids. V lost 5 bases and J 4 bases, leaving 11 bases between the germline ends.

The genes are TRBV5-4 and TRBJ2-2; D remains ambiguous. Trimming removed 1 base at V and 1 base at J, with 8 bases between. In germline, CDR1 is SGHNT, CDR2 YYREEE (reference sequence). The CDR3 length is 15 residues. CDR3 coding DNA: TGTGCCAGCAGCTTGACGCCGGGGAACACCGGGGAGCTGTTTTTT. Translated: CASSLTPGNTGELFF.

The genes are TRBV28 and TRBJ2-7, with D possibly matching TRBD1 (6 bases). Trimming removed 3 bases from V and 3 bases from J, with 6 bases in between. The CDR3 loop spans 12 amino acids. Per the germline V gene, CDR1 is MDHEN and CDR2 is SYDVKM. CDR3 residues: CASSFRGYEQYF. The CDR3 DNA follows: TGTGCCAGCAGTTTCAGGGGCTACGAGCAGTACTTC.

In nucleotides, the CDR3 is TGTGCCAGCAGCCACCAAGGAGTCTACAATGAGCAGTTCTTC. Amino acids: CASSHQGVYNEQFF. The chain is built from TRBV14 and TRBJ2-1; D gene uncertain. Per germline, CDR1 SGHDN and CDR2 FVKESK. There are 14 residues in the CDR3. Trimming took off 3 bases at V and 3 bases at J, with 9 bases between the two ends. The entire variable domain, with the rest obtained from reference TRBV14 and TRBJ2-1, is as follows: EAGVTQFPSHSVIEKGQTVTLRCDPISGHDNLYWYRRVMGKEIKFLLHFVKESKQDESGMPNNRFLAERTGGTYSTLKVQPAELEDSGVYFCASSHQGVYNEQFFGPGTRLTVL.

V gene TRBV13 combines with J gene TRBJ2-1; 9 bases fit TRBD2. The CDR3 contains 16 residues. Trimming cost V 0 bases and J 3 bases; bases outside gene matches: 3. Germline assignment: CDR1 PRHDT and CDR2 FYEKMQ (reference sequence). The CDR3 loop reads CASSLGASGDYNEQFF. In DNA form, the CDR3 reads TGTGCCAGCAGCTTAGGAGCTAGCGGGGACTACAATGAGCAGTTCTTC.

V gene TRBV19 combines with J gene TRBJ1-1, with 10 bases that match TRBD1. The CDR3 runs 14 residues. The V gene's germline CDR1 is LNHDA and CDR2 SQIVND (reference sequence). V dropped 7 bases and J dropped 4; count of bases not matched to a gene: 6. The DNA of the CDR3 is TGTGCCAGTATGGGGACAGGGGATCGCACTGAAGCTTTCTTT. Protein product: CASMGTGDRTEAFF.

This chain connects TRBV27 to TRBJ2-7; D is possibly TRBD1 (6 bases). CDR1 is MNHEY and CDR2 is SMNVEV in the germline V gene (reference sequence). The CDR3 loop spans 13 amino acids. V was pared by 1 base and J by 6 bases, with 10 bases between. This CDR3 is CASSLWTEGEQYF. The CDR3 nucleotides are TGTGCCAGCAGTTTATGGACAGAAGGCGAGCAGTACTTC.

This clone was counted a single time. J is TRBJ2-5 and V is TRBV15, with D possibly TRBD2 on 6 matching bases. Matching the DNA end better, TRBJ2-7 makes the J call doubtful. CDR3 length: 15 residues. CDR1 and CDR2 (germline): LNHNV, YYDKDF (reference sequence). The CDR3 DNA sequence: TGTGCCACCAGCAGCTACGGGAGAGGAACCTACGAGCAGTACTTC. Protein: CATSSYGRGTYEQYF.

This sequence joins TRBV7-6 and TRBJ2-3; no reliable D call. Trimming stripped 5 bases from V and 4 bases from J, with 13 bases between. Germline V gene data show CDR1 as SGHVS and CDR2 as FNYEAQ. The CDR3 is 14 amino acids. CDR3 residues: CASSAGPRADTQYF. The CDR3 DNA sequence: TGTGCCAGCAGCGCCGGTCCTCGGGCAGATACGCAGTATTTT. The full variable domain, completed using reference TRBV7-6 and TRBJ2-3, is GAGVSQSPRYKVTKRGQDVALRCDPISGHVSLYWYRQALGQGPEFLTYFNYEAQQDKSGLPNDRFSAERPEGSISTLTIQRTEQRDSAMYRCASSAGPRADTQYFGPGTRLTVL.

The chain carries TRBV7-2 and TRBJ1-5; a weak D match, TRBD1 (5 bases). Germline CDR1 and CDR2: SGHTA and FQGNSA. The CDR3 extends over 16 amino acids. V was shortened by 0 bases and J by 2 bases, with 11 bases between the two germline ends. The DNA of the CDR3 is TGTGCCAGCAGCTTAGCAGGGGCTTGGGGCAATCAGCCCCAGCATTTT. This codes for CASSLAGAWGNQPQHF.

This clone was detected only once. The chain links TRBV6-1 to TRBJ2-1, with TRBD2 matching 7 bases. The CDR3 is 14 amino acids. After removal of 10 bases from V and 1 base from J, the junction contained 7 bases not matched to a gene. Germline loops: CDR1 MNHNS, CDR2 SASEGT. CDR3 region: CAIGGRISYNEQFF. Here the CDR3 DNA reads TGTGCCATCGGGGGGAGAATTTCCTACAATGAGCAGTTCTTC.

The gene calls are TRBV5-1 and TRBJ1-1, with D unresolved. Between the trimmed V and J ends, which lost 2 bases and 4 bases, there was a span of 12 bases. CDR1 and CDR2 from the germline V gene are SGHRS and YFSETQ. The CDR3 has 14 residues. The CDR3 DNA is TGCGCCAGCAGCTTTGAGGCCAGTAGCACTGAAGCTTTCTTT. Translation: CASSFEASSTEAFF.

The sample holds a few counts of this clone. This chain joins TRBV27 and TRBJ2-7, with D possibly TRBD1 on 5 matching bases. With 5 bases removed from V and 6 bases from J, the gap between germline ends came to 17 bases. The CDR3 runs 14 residues. The germline CDR1 and CDR2 sequences are MNHEY and SMNVEV (reference sequence). In DNA form, the CDR3 reads TGTGCCAGCAGTCCCAGAACTACTGACAGCGAGCAGTACTTC. Translation: CASSPRTTDSEQYF.

This clone appeared once. The CDR3 DNA follows: TGCGCCAGCAGCCCCGGACACGGCCCCGCCAATAATTCACCCCTCCACTTT. This gives the protein CASSPGHGPANNSPLHF. The chain joins TRBV4-1 to TRBJ1-6; D may be TRBD1 (5 bases). Trimming shortened V by 4 bases and J by 5 bases, and 18 bases separated the two germline ends. CDR3 size: 17 residues. Germline-derived CDR1 and CDR2 are MGHRA and YSYEKL.